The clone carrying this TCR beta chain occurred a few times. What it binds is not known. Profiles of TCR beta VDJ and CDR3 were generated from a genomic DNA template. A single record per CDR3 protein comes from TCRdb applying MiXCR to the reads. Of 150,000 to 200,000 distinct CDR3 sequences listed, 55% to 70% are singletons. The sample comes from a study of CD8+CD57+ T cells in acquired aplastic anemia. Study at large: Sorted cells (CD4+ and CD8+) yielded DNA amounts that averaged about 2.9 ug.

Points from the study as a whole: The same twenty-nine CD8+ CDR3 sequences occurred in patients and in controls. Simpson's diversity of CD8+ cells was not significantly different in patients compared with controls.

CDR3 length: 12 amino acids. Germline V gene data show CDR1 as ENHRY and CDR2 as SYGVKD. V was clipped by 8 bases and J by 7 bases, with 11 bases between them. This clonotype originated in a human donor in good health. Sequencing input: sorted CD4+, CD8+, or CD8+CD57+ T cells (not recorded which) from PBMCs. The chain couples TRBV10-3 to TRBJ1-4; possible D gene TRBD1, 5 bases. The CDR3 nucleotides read TGTGCCATCTCAGCGGGACCTGAAAAACTGTTTTTT. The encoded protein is CAISAGPEKLFF.